This T cell receptor (beta chain) originates from a study of T cell repertoires in cytomegalovirus infection. Only a few counts were recorded for this clonotype. Its specificity is unknown. V lost 3 bases to trimming and J lost 0 bases; unmatched junction nucleotides: 11. CDR1 is MNHNY and CDR2 is SVGAGI in the germline V gene (reference sequence). The CDR3 totals 18 residues. From the reads, TCRdb called clonotypes with MiXCR, one entry per CDR3 protein. Of some 71,000 distinct CDR3 sequences in the sample, about 30% were seen once. The V and J genes are TRBV6-6 and TRBJ1-3; 7 nucleotides match TRBD1. The TCR sequence derives from a human donor in good health (CMV status not recorded). Some clones in this sample may be carry-over from other donors' samples. The sample here was CD8+ T cells from cultured PBMCs, taken from culture after CMV antigen stimulation. CDR3 in amino acids: CASSYSFGTVSSGNTIYF. CDR3 DNA sequence: TGTGCCAGCAGTTATTCCTTCGGGACAGTAAGCTCTGGAAACACCATATATTTT.